The table lists the clone carrying this T cell receptor beta chain with a few counts. While infection was still active, Seattle patients were enrolled and then followed longitudinally. This entry is derived from a study of blood T cell repertoires in COVID-19. Overall study context: The United States, Italy and Spain provided the acute and convalescent COVID-19 samples. T cells, B-cell-depleted T cells, or PBMCs supplied cDNA or gDNA.

This CDR3 has 17 residues. CDR1 LNHNV and CDR2 YYDKDF come from the germline V gene (reference sequence). The trim removed 5 bases at V and 0 bases at J, leaving 8 bases unmatched. Original handling: Scientists estimated how many nucleated cells there were by amplifying reference gene primers. TCRdb's table, derived via immunoSEQ multiplex PCR, lists solely in-frame clones and lacks some. V and J calls plus clone size are reproduced from that table; the DNA served to infer D and trimming. The sample has about 160,000 clones, 79% seen once. The sequenced sample was peripheral blood. The sequence came from a woman aged 55-69 years with COVID-19, enrolled during active disease. This chain uses TRBV15 with TRBJ1-4, with 8 bases lining up with TRBD1. The CDR3 nucleotides read TGTGCCACCAGCGCACAGGGGGGTCCCGCAACTAATGAAAAACTGTTTTTT. Its protein is CATSAQGGPATNEKLFF.